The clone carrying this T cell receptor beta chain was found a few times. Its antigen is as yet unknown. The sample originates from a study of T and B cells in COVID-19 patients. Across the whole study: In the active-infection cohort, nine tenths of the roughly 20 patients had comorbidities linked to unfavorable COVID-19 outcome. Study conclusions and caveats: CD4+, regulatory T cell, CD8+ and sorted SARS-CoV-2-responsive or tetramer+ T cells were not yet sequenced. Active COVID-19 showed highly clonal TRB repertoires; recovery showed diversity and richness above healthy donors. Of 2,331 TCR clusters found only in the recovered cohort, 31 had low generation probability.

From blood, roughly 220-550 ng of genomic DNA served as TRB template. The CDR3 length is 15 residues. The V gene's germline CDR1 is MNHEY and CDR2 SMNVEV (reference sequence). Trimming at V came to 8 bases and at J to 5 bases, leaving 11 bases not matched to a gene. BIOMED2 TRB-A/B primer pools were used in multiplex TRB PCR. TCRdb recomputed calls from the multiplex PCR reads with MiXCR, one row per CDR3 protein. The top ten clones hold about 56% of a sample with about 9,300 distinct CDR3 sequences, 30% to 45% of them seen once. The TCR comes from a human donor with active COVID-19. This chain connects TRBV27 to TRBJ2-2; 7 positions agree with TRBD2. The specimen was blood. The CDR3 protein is CASRSAGTGTGELFF. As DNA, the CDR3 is TGTGCCAGCCGGTCAGCGGGGACGGGGACCGGGGAGCTGTTTTTT.